This entry concerns a single TCR beta chain. Which antigen it targets is not known. Per-base quality was not reported, and no clone a single base away is much larger than it. The data derive from a study of blood T cell repertoires in COVID-19 (dated by TCRdb to 2020 to 2022). Describing the broader study: Samples from collaborators originated in the United States, Italy and Spain and spanned both the acute and convalescent phases of COVID-19. The prospective study material was composed of cDNA or gDNA derived from T cells, B-cell-depleted T cells, or PBMCs. Subjects who had been exposed to COVID-19, were actively infected with it, or had recovered from it provided the deeply sampled blood TCRbeta repertoires that made up the dataset. The repertoires were released in a freely available public database intended as a resource for research on the immune response to SARS-CoV-2. The samples were drawn from the first 160 participants of the ongoing ImmuneRACE study and from 1,200 or so subjects provided by 6 global collaborators. Sample metadata almost always included a de-identified subject ID, COVID-19 status, age in years and sex. Where HLA class I and class II types were available, the types were taken from metadata supplied by the sample provider, not from assay-based typing. Here is what the overall study found, with its caveats: The quantity of clinical and demographic metadata differed by source and by participant and was supplied without curation.

Whole blood was collected in K2EDTA tubes by collaborating institutions according to the institutions' own protocols. For TCRbeta analysis, collaborators shipped samples as frozen whole blood, isolated PBMCs, or DNA extracted from either of those sample types. The immunoSEQ Assay, a bias-controlled multiplex PCR, was used to amplify TCRbeta CDR3 regions from genomic DNA. As for the authors' bioinformatics: The number of nucleated cells in each sample was estimated by amplification of reference gene primers within the assay. To quantify the absolute abundance of each unique TCRbeta CDR3 rearrangement, sequence reads were collapsed and filtered. For each sample, productive Simpson clonality was calculated by taking the square root of Simpson's diversity index across productive rearrangements. TCRdb stores this immuneACCESS table with in-frame sequences only. Part of the clones is absent; in the studies checked, under half of the shortfall reflects unresolved V genes, and no reason is known for the rest. Clone size and V and J calls were adopted from that table, with D and trimming inferred from the DNA. This sample comprises some 98,000 clones, 82% of them detected only once. The top ten hold about 11% of the sample.

The CDR3 starts with the cysteine, ends with the phenylalanine, and has 15 residues. Only CDR3 DNA remains: 45 bases, in frame from the first base. The germline V gene (reference sequence) gives CDR1 as LGHDT and CDR2 as YNNKEL. The junction shows trimming of 1 base on V and 8 bases on J, and the gene matches do not reach 8 bases of it. The sequence links TRBV3-1 (or the pseudogene TRBV3-2) to TRBJ2-7; 10 bases in between match TRBD1. The TCR sequence derives from a man in his 70s with active or convalescent COVID-19. Sequences were obtained from peripheral blood. The DNA is as follows: TGTGCCAGCAGCCAAGCCGGGACAGGGGTGTTCCAGCAGTACTTC. The encoded protein is CASSQAGTGVFQQYF.